These 7 T cell receptor beta chains share one sample of origin, sequenced in a study of T cell responses to AZD1222 COVID-19 vaccine (dated by TCRdb to about 2021). In light of the paper, this sample's time point label describes: baseline before first vaccination. The receptor library was made with the immunoSEQ multiplex PCR assay. The source is immuneACCESS, and TCRdb retained only in-frame sequences with V and J called. Part of the clones is not carried over; for the studies checked, unresolved V genes explain less than half of this, and the remainder is unexplained. The sample has about 130,000 clones on record, approximately 90% of them singletons. The top ten clonotypes cover 6.9% of the sample. The sequences come from peripheral blood, collected on day 0 of AZD1222 vaccination. The source is an adult in good health.

The chain combines TRBV19 with TRBJ1-1, with D tentatively TRBD1 (5 bases). Trimming removed 0 bases at V and 0 bases at J, with 11 bases between. Germline CDR1 is LNHDA and CDR2 is SQIVND (reference sequence). The CDR3 is 16 amino acids. The CDR3 sequence: CASSIDIGALNTEAFF. In DNA, the CDR3 is TGTGCCAGTAGTATAGATATAGGGGCTTTGAACACTGAAGCTTTCTTT.

The chain recombines TRBV19 with TRBJ1-5; no clear D gene. CDR1 is LNHDA, CDR2 SQIVND, per germline (reference sequence). V was clipped by 1 base and J by 4 bases, with 5 bases between them. The CDR3 length is 13 residues. The CDR3 sequence is CASSIAGNQPQHF. The CDR3 region has the DNA TGTGCCAGTAGTATAGCCGGGAATCAGCCCCAGCATTTT.

The CDR3 DNA reads as TGTGCCAGCAGTTATGAGAGTTATGCCTACGAGCAGTACTTC. Translating gives CASSYESYAYEQYF. This sequence joins TRBV6-2 or TRBV6-3 and TRBJ2-7, with D uncertain. Trimming removed 3 bases from V and 2 bases from J, with 11 bases in between. CDR1 is MNHEY, CDR2 SVGEGT, per germline. This CDR3 is 14 amino acids long.

The chain links TRBV5-8 to TRBJ1-1; 7 nucleotides align to TRBD1. The V gene's germline CDR1 is SGHTS and CDR2 YDEGEE. Trimming at V came to 4 bases and at J to 5 bases, leaving 17 bases not matched to a gene. The CDR3 covers 17 residues. CDR3 nucleotide sequence: TGTGCCAGCAGCCGATGGACAGGCGGCATTTTAGGGACTGAAGCTTTCTTT. Translated: CASSRWTGGILGTEAFF.

V gene TRBV7-2 combines with J gene TRBJ2-5; D uncertain. Germline CDR1 SGHTA, CDR2 FQGNSA. V shed 6 bases and J shed 2 bases, with 10 bases lying between them. This CDR3 has 13 amino acids. CDR3 DNA: TGTGCCAGCAGATTCGCACTGCAAGAGACCCAGTACTTC. Translating it yields CASRFALQETQYF.

This clone was recorded only once. The V call is TRBV19, the J call TRBJ2-6; D is unclear. V was trimmed by 7 bases and J by 0 bases, leaving 10 bases between them. Per germline, CDR1 LNHDA and CDR2 SQIVND (reference sequence). The CDR3 sequence is 15 residues long. The DNA for the CDR3 is TGTGCCAGTACCCCGATCTCCTCTGGGGCCAACGTCCTGACTTTC. Its translation is CASTPISSGANVLTF.

J is TRBJ2-4 and V is TRBV5-1; D is unresolved. The CDR3 loop spans 14 amino acids. Germline CDR1 and CDR2: SGHRS and YFSETQ. The V and J ends lost 1 base and 2 bases respectively, with 7 bases between them. Here the CDR3 reads CASSLRDTKNIQYF. The CDR3 nucleotides read TGCGCCAGCAGCTTGAGGGATACCAAAAACATTCAGTACTTC.